The 21 T cell receptor beta chains presented below share a single source sample, sequenced in a study of OX40 agonist ivuxolimab in advanced cancers. TCRdb's table, derived via immunoSEQ multiplex PCR, lists solely in-frame clones and lacks some. There are approximately 70,000 clones in the sample; approximately 87% occur only once, and 6.1% lies in the top ten. This specimen consisted of CD4+ or CD8+ T cells sorted from blood, obtained in a trial of the OX40 agonist ivuxolimab. These receptors came from an adult with an advanced solid tumor such as melanoma, head and neck, liver or kidney cancer.

The chain recombines TRBV6-1 with TRBJ2-5, with a tentative D call TRBD1 (6 bases). V was pared by 2 bases and J by 5 bases, with 15 bases between. Germline CDR1 is MNHNS and CDR2 is SASEGT. The CDR3 totals 15 residues. CDR3 residues: CASSEMPGAGETQYF. The CDR3 DNA follows: TGTGCCAGCAGTGAAATGCCAGGGGCGGGCGAGACCCAGTACTTC.

This clone was observed at least ten times. This chain uses TRBV7-2 with TRBJ1-2; the D gene is possibly TRBD1 (5 bases). The CDR3 loop spans 13 amino acids. Germline V gene sequence: CDR1 SGHTA, CDR2 FQGNSA. The V end was cut by 5 bases, the J end by 7 bases, with 14 bases between. The CDR3 reads CASSANQGSGYTF. The CDR3 region has the DNA TGTGCCAGCAGCGCCAATCAGGGCTCTGGCTACACCTTC.

V gene TRBV19 combines with J gene TRBJ2-7; unclear D gene. This CDR3 region has 15 residues. CDR1 is LNHDA and CDR2 is SQIVND in the germline V gene (reference sequence). The V and J ends lost 4 bases and 6 bases respectively, with 19 bases between them. The DNA for the CDR3 is TGTGCCAGTAGTACCTCAAAGGGTTCACGCGTCGAGCAGTACTTC. Protein: CASSTSKGSRVEQYF.

The J gene is TRBJ1-2, the V gene TRBV29-1; D perhaps matches TRBD1 (6 bases). This CDR3 comprises 14 residues. V was trimmed by 0 bases and J by 4 bases, leaving 12 bases between them. Germline CDR1 reads SQVTM; CDR2 reads ANQGSEA. CDR3 DNA sequence: TGCAGCGTTGAAGACCTAGCAGGGGTCTATGGCTACACCTTC. It specifies CSVEDLAGVYGYTF.

The CDR3 nucleotides read TGTGCCAGCAGCCCCGTGTCAGGGACGGGCAACTATGGCTACACCTTC. Its translation: CASSPVSGTGNYGYTF. The J gene is TRBJ1-2, the V gene TRBV7-1, with a possible D match to TRBD1 (5 bases). TRBV7-1 is an ORF for which the function is uncertain. The CDR3 covers 16 residues. V shed 5 bases and J shed 2 bases, with 18 bases lying between them.

J is TRBJ2-1 and V is TRBV29-1; TRBD2 matches at 7 bases. This CDR3 has 16 residues. The germline V gene encodes CDR1 SQVTM and CDR2 ANQGSEA. The trim removed 4 bases at V and 0 bases at J, leaving 9 bases unmatched. CDR3 coding DNA: TGCAGCGTTGGCGGGCCGGGAGGTAGCTCCTACAATGAGCAGTTCTTC. This translates into CSVGGPGGSSYNEQFF.

This sequence joins TRBV6-1 and TRBJ2-5, with a tentative D call TRBD2 (7 bases). The CDR3 is 20 amino acids. In germline, CDR1 is MNHNS, CDR2 SASEGT. V was clipped by 3 bases and J by 2 bases, with 28 bases between them. CDR3: CASSEHLQQGGGNRQETQYF. The DNA of the CDR3 is TGTGCCAGCAGTGAGCACCTCCAACAGGGAGGGGGAAATAGACAAGAGACCCAGTACTTC.

J is TRBJ2-1 and V is TRBV18; D perhaps matches TRBD2 (6 bases). The V end lost 2 bases, the J end lost 3 bases, and 17 bases lay between the germline ends. Germline assignment: CDR1 KGHSH and CDR2 LQKENI. The CDR3 is made up of 17 amino acids. The CDR3 here is CASSPSYSGGIYNEQFF. The CDR3 DNA reads TGTGCCAGCTCACCATCATATAGCGGAGGAATCTACAATGAGCAGTTCTTC.

The chain employs TRBV7-9 and TRBJ2-5; D not resolved. Trimming pared 4 bases from V and 3 bases from J, leaving 12 bases between. Germline V lookup: CDR1 SEHNR, CDR2 FQNEAQ (reference sequence). CDR3 size: 14 residues. The CDR3 sequence: CASSSRTDEETQYF. DNA for the CDR3: TGTGCCAGCAGCTCCCGGACGGACGAAGAGACCCAGTACTTC.

The chain combines TRBV4-1 with TRBJ1-1; no clear D gene. CDR1 is MGHRA, CDR2 YSYEKL, per germline. The V gene lost 4 bases and the J gene lost 7 bases, with 10 bases spanning the gap. The CDR3 consists of 12 residues. The CDR3 loop is CASSLVGNEAFF. The CDR3 DNA is TGCGCCAGCAGCCTGGTCGGGAATGAAGCTTTCTTT.

The chain couples TRBV4-3 to TRBJ2-7; D gene ambiguous. The CDR3 is made up of 13 amino acids. The V end was cut by 2 bases, the J end by 4 bases, with 9 bases between. Germline CDR1 and CDR2: LGHNA and YSLEER. CDR3 sequence: CASSQRTRYEQYF. CDR3 coding DNA: TGCGCCAGCAGCCAACGGACCCGGTACGAGCAGTACTTC.

V gene TRBV5-6 combines with J gene TRBJ2-7, with D perhaps TRBD1 (5 bases). Germline-derived CDR1 and CDR2 are SGHDT and YYEEEE. This CDR3 spans 14 amino acids. V lost 0 bases and J 3 bases, leaving 10 bases between the germline ends. The CDR3 region is CASSLGRGSYEQYF. The CDR3 bases are TGTGCCAGCAGCTTGGGTAGGGGAAGCTACGAGCAGTACTTC.

The chain couples TRBV15 to TRBJ2-1, with 8 positions matching TRBD2. The CDR3 is 16 residues long. V gave up 5 bases and J gave up 0 bases; unmatched junction bases: 6. Germline V gene sequence: CDR1 LNHNV, CDR2 YYDKDF (reference sequence). The CDR3, as DNA: TGTGCCACCAGCGGTACGACTAGCGCCTCCTACAATGAGCAGTTCTTC. Translated: CATSGTTSASYNEQFF.

In nucleotides, the CDR3 is TGTGCCAGCAGCGTAAGGGGACAGGGGTTCTACAATGAGCAGTTCTTC. Amino acid sequence: CASSVRGQGFYNEQFF. The chain couples TRBV9 to TRBJ2-1; 10 bases align to TRBD1. V lost 1 base, J lost 3 bases, and 4 bases stayed unmatched. CDR3 length: 16 amino acids. Germline assignment: CDR1 SGDLS and CDR2 YYNGEE.

This clone was seen a few times. The J gene is TRBJ1-2, the V gene TRBV19; a weak D match, TRBD1 (5 bases). V was shortened by 5 bases and J by 0 bases, with 10 bases between the two germline ends. CDR3 length: 14 amino acids. Germline lookup yields CDR1 LNHDA and CDR2 SQIVND (reference sequence). The CDR3 reads CASSSQATNYGYTF. Written as DNA, the CDR3 is TGTGCCAGTAGTTCACAGGCCACTAACTATGGCTACACCTTC.

This chain connects TRBV11-2 to TRBJ1-1; D gene uncertain. From germline, CDR1 is SGHAT and CDR2 FQNNGV. V was clipped by 1 base and J by 9 bases, with 15 bases between them. The CDR3 sequence is 14 residues long. The CDR3 sequence: CASSLGFRSAKAFF. The CDR3 bases are TGTGCCAGCAGCTTAGGGTTTAGGTCCGCAAAAGCTTTCTTT.

The rearrangement joins TRBV4-1 to TRBJ1-1; 7 bases map to TRBD1. CDR3 length: 15 residues. Trimming cost V 3 bases and J 0 bases; bases outside gene matches: 4. In germline, CDR1 is MGHRA, CDR2 YSYEKL. In nucleotides, the CDR3 is TGCGCCAGCAGCCAGAGGGGACAGTTGAACACTGAAGCTTTCTTT. It encodes CASSQRGQLNTEAFF.

The V and J genes are TRBV7-9 and TRBJ1-2; D uncertain. CDR1 and CDR2 from the germline V gene are SEHNR and FQNEAQ (reference sequence). The V end lost 1 base, the J end lost 6 bases, and 12 bases lay between the germline ends. The CDR3 consists of 14 residues. CDR3 DNA: TGTGCCAGCAGCTTAGACCCAGTGAGCAATGGCTACACCTTC. Its protein is CASSLDPVSNGYTF.

The chain couples TRBV6-6 to TRBJ2-7; 8 nucleotides align to TRBD2. This CDR3 is 16 amino acids long. Germline CDR1 and CDR2: MNHNY and SVGAGI (reference sequence). With V trimmed by 2 bases and J by 7 bases, 13 bases remained unmatched. This chain's CDR3 is CASSYADAGGPGEQYF. CDR3 nucleotide sequence: TGTGCCAGCAGTTACGCTGACGCGGGGGGACCCGGGGAGCAGTACTTC.

The rearrangement links TRBV11-1 to TRBJ2-1, with 7 nucleotides matching TRBD2. Germline V CDR1 and CDR2: SGHAT, FQDESV (reference sequence). With 4 bases clipped from V and 7 bases from J, the junction kept 4 bases outside the gene matches. This CDR3 has 13 residues. The CDR3: CASSYQAGNEQFF. The CDR3 nucleotides are TGTGCCAGCAGCTACCAAGCGGGAAATGAGCAGTTCTTC.

The genes are TRBV5-4 and TRBJ1-5; 9 nucleotides align to TRBD1. Trimming at V came to 0 bases and at J to 2 bases, leaving 0 bases not matched to a gene. The germline gives CDR1 SGHNT, CDR2 YYREEE (reference sequence). The CDR3 has 15 amino acids. CDR3 sequence: CASSLGTGGNQPQHF. In DNA, the CDR3 is TGTGCCAGCAGCTTGGGGACAGGGGGCAATCAGCCCCAGCATTTT.